This note documents a single T cell receptor beta chain sequence. Its antigen is unknown. Trimming took off 3 bases at V and 3 bases at J, with 6 bases between the two ends. CDR3 length equals 13 residues. Germline V gene lookup returns CDR1 SGHTS and CDR2 YDEGEE. This specimen belongs to a study of T cells in localized non-small cell lung cancer. The study, taken as a whole, reports: Peak T cell clonality was found in uninvolved adjacent lung, exceeding tumor. Investigators sequenced only a single tumor region, leaving heterogeneity possible.

Sequenced by immunoSEQ multiplex PCR; TCRdb stores in-frame clones only, minus some. The sample holds about 70,000 clones, roughly nine tenths seen once. Sequences were derived from peripheral blood, sampled before any cancer treatment. The TCR was taken from a male donor at least 60 years old with stage III squamous cell lung carcinoma. J is TRBJ2-2 and V is TRBV5-8, with D hard to call. The CDR3 here is CASSYYHTGELFF. In DNA form, the CDR3 reads TGTGCCAGCAGCTACTACCACACCGGGGAGCTGTTTTTT.